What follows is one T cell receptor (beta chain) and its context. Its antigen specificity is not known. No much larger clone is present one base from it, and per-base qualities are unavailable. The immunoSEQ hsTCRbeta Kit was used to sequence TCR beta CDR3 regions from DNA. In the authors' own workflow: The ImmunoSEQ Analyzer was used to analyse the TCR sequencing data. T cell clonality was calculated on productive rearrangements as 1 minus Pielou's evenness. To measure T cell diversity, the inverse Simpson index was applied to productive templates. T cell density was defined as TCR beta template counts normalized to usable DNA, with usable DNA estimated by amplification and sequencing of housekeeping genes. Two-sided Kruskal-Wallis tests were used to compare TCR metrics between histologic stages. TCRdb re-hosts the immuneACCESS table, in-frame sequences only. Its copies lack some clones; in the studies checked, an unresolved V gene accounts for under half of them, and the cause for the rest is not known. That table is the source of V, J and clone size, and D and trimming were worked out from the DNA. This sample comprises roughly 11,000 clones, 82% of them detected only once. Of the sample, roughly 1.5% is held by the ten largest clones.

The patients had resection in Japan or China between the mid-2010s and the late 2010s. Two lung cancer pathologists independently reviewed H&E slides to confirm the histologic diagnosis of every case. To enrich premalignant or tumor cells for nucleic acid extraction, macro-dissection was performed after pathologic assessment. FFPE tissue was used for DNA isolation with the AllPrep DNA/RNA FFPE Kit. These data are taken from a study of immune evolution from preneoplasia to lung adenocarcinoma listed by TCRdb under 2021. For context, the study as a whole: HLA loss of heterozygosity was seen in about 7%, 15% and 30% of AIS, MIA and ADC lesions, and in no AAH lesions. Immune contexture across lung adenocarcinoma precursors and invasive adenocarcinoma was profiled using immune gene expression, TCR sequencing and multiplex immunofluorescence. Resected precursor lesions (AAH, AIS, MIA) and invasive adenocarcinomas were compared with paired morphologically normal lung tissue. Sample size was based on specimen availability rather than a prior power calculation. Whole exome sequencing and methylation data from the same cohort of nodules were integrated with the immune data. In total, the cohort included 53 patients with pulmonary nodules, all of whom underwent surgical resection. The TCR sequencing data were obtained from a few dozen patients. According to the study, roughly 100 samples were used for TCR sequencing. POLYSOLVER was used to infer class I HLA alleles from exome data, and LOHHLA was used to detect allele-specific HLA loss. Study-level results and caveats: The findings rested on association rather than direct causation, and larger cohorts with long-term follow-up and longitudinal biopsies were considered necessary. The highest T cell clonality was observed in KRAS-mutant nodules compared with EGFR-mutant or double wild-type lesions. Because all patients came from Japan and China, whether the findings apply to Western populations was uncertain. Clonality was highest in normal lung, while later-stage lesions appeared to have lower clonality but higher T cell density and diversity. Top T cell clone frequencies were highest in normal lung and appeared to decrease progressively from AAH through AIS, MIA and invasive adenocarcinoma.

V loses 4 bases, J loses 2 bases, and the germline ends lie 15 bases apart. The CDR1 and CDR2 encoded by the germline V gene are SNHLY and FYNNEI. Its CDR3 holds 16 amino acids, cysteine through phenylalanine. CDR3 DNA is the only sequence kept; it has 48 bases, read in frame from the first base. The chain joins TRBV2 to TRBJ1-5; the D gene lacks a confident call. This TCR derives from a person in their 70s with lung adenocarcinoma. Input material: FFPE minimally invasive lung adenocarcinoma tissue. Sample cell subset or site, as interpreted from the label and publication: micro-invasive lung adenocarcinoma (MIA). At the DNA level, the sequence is TGTGCCAGCAGTGTCCTCCACGGGTCGGGCAATCAGCCCCAGCATTTT. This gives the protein CASSVLHGSGNQPQHF.